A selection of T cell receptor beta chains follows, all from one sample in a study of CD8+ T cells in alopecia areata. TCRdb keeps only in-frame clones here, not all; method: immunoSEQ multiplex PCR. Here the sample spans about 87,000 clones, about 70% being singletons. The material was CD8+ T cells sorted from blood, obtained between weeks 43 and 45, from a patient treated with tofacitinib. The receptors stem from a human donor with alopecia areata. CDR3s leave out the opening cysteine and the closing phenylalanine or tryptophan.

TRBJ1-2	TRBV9	ASSVISGDGYT
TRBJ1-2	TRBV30	AWMERLSGYT
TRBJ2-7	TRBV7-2	ASSLGYREGDYEQY
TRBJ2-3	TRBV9	ASSSRLAVTDTQY
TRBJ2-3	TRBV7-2	ASVSRGSTDTQY
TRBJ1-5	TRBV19	ASSETGGKSNQPQH
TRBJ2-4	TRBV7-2	ASSSDSQAKNIQY
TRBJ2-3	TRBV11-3	ASSPGDTQY
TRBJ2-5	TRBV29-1	SVEPSGKQETQY
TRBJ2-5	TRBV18	ASSPPGETQY
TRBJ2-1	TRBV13	ASSRVSGGANEQF
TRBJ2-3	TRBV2	ASSGTQTSTDTQY
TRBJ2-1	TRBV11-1	ASSLTPTINEQF
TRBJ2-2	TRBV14	ASSQEGQGLTGELF
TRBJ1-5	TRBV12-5	ASGLDKFQPQH
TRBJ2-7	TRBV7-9	ASSSDYEQY
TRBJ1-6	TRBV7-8	ASSPRQGFSPLH
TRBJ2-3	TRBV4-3	ASSQNDRGPYTQY
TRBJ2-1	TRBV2	ASSAGVRNEQF
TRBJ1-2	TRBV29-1	SVLPVDSNYGYT
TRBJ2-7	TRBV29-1	SVLTGDSYEQY
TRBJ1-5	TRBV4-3	ASSHEGTTGEPQH
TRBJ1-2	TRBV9	ASSTQGDYGYT
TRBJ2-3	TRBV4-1	ASSPDPDPTDTQY
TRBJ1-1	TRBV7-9	ASSLSRSPEAF
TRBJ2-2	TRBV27	ASRTNRGTGELF
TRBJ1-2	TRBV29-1	SVSTNYGYT
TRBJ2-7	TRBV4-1	ASSRDRDSSYEQY
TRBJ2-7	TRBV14	ASSHEGNAYEQY
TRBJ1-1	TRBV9	ASSAGMNTEAF
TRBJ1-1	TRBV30	AWSPGNTEAF
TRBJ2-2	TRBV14	ASSQVPRAGELF
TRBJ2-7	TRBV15	ATSSALSGINYEQY
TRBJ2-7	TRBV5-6	ASSARRGYEQY
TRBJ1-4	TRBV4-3	ASSQDPMGEKLF
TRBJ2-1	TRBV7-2	ASALGTGPYNEQF
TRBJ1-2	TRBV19	ASSHSTSYGYT
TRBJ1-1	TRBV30	AWGLTGTMGETEAF
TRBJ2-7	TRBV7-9	ASSFVRETGRYEQY
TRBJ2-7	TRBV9	ASSETGASYEQY
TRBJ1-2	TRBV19	ASNQRTGDGYT
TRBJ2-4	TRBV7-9	ASSSNSGRAKNIQY
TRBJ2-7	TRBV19	ASSTLQGPYEQY
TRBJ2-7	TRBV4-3	ASSQEGGESEQY
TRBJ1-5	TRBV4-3	ASSQDLEGGHQPQH
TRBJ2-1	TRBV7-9	ASSQGDSSYNEQF
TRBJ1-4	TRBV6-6	ASSWTGEKLF
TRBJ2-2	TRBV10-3	AISSGATLPGELF
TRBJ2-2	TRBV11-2	ASSLNRGTGELF
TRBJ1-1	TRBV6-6	ASSYSSVPGTEAF
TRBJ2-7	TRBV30	AWSVAGGLKRYEQY
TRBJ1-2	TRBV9	ASSVADRGMMGGYT
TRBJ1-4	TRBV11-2	ASSDGDRGLEKLF